The 12 T cell receptor beta chains below all came from one sample that was sequenced in a study of T cell repertoires in cytomegalovirus infection. TCRdb re-called the reads through MiXCR, storing one row per CDR3 protein. The sample holds roughly 760,000 distinct CDR3 sequences; about 40% are singletons and the top ten take 2.5% to 3.5%. The sequencing input was PBMCs. The receptor source for this set is a human donor in good health (CMV status not recorded). Some clones in this sample may be carry-over from other donors' samples.

CDR3 in DNA: TGTGCCAGCAGGAGAACGGGACGGACGAACACCGGGGAGCTGTTTTTT. Protein product: CASRRTGRTNTGELFF. The chain combines TRBV6-5 with TRBJ2-2; D is perhaps TRBD1 or TRBD2 (5 bases each). This CDR3 region has 16 residues. The germline V gene has CDR1 MNHEY and CDR2 SVGAGI. V was trimmed by 6 bases and J by 0 bases, leaving 14 bases between them.

This clonotype was observed at least ten times. This chain connects TRBV7-3 to TRBJ2-2; D might be TRBD1 (5 bases). The length of the CDR3 is 14 residues. CDR1 and CDR2 from the germline V gene are SGHTA and FQGTGA. Trimming cost V 6 bases and J 5 bases, with 13 bases left between them. Written as DNA, the CDR3 is TGTGCCAGCAGAACGGACATGGGAACCGGGGAGCTGTTTTTT. Translated, it gives CASRTDMGTGELFF.

This clonotype was seen many times. This chain links TRBV7-8 with TRBJ1-2; D not certain. The CDR3 contains 13 residues. V dropped 3 bases and J dropped 4 bases, with 9 bases sitting between them. CDR1 and CDR2 (germline): SGHVS, FQNEAQ. CDR3 residues: CASSFGLTYGYTF. CDR3 nucleotide sequence: TGTGCCAGCAGCTTTGGACTGACCTATGGCTACACCTTC. Drawing the rest from reference TRBV7-8 and TRBJ1-2, the complete variable domain is GAGVSQSPRYKVAKRGQDVALRCDPISGHVSLFWYQQALGQGPEFLTYFQNEAQLDKSGLPSDRFFAERPEGSVSTLKIQRTQQEDSAVYLCASSFGLTYGYTFGSGTRLTVV.

Only a few counts were recorded for this clonotype. V gene TRBV7-9 combines with J gene TRBJ1-5; no definite D call. CDR1 and CDR2 (germline): SEHNR, FQNEAQ (reference sequence). CDR3 size: 18 residues. The germline V and J ends were trimmed by 0 bases and 6 bases, with 21 bases remaining between them. The CDR3 DNA is TGTGCCAGCAGCTTAGCGTCGGGTGAGATACGCGGGATTCAGCCCCAGCATTTT. This sequence encodes CASSLASGEIRGIQPQHF.

The rearrangement joins TRBV11-2 to TRBJ1-1; perhaps TRBD1 as D (6 bases). V shed 3 bases and J shed 1 base, with 24 bases lying between them. From germline, CDR1 is SGHAT and CDR2 FQNNGV. This CDR3 region has 19 residues. The CDR3 loop is CASSFRVHRVPPRNTEAFF. The CDR3 DNA reads TGTGCCAGCAGCTTTAGGGTCCACAGGGTTCCCCCGAGGAACACTGAAGCTTTCTTT.

This clonotype was seen once. The chain is built from TRBV3-1 and TRBJ2-1, with TRBD2 matching over 12 bases. This CDR3 is built from 17 residues. J was trimmed by 0 bases and V by 3 bases; bases with no gene match: 3. CDR1 and CDR2 (germline): LGHDT, YNNKEL (reference sequence). The CDR3 sequence is CASSQKGLAGSYNEQFF. DNA of the CDR3: TGTGCCAGCAGCCAGAAGGGACTAGCGGGCTCCTACAATGAGCAGTTCTTC.

This clonotype was seen a handful of times. The rearrangement uses TRBV27 and TRBJ1-1; no reliable D call. Germline CDR1 and CDR2: MNHEY and SMNVEV (reference sequence). The CDR3 extends over 14 amino acids. The V end was cut by 2 bases, the J end by 8 bases, with 15 bases between. The CDR3 loop is CASSLNSLRLEAFF. For the CDR3, the DNA is TGTGCCAGCAGTTTAAACAGTCTAAGACTGGAAGCTTTCTTT.

This clonotype has a handful of counts. The gene calls are TRBV4-2 and TRBJ1-1, with D hard to call. Germline-derived CDR1 and CDR2 are LGHNA and YNFKEQ. V was pared by 4 bases and J by 0 bases, with 15 bases between. This CDR3 has 16 amino acids. The CDR3 spells CASSRTLEQLNTEAFF. The CDR3, as DNA: TGTGCCAGCAGCCGCACGCTCGAACAATTGAACACTGAAGCTTTCTTT.

The rearrangement joins TRBV5-3 to TRBJ1-4; 7 nucleotides agree with TRBD1. TRBV5-3 is treated as an ORF (open reading frame) with a function not yet certain. The V segment lost 8 bases and the J segment 3 bases; nucleotides outside the gene matches: 10. CDR3 size: 15 residues. The CDR3 loop is CASSATGTANEKLFF. The CDR3 DNA reads as TGTGCCAGCAGCGCCACCGGGACAGCTAATGAAAAACTGTTTTTT.

V usage is TRBV29-1 and J usage is TRBJ2-1; 7 bases agree with TRBD2. The CDR3 loop spans 13 amino acids. The junction had 8 bases not matched to a gene; V was cut back by 6 bases and J by 6 bases. Per the germline V gene, CDR1 is SQVTM and CDR2 is ANQGSEA. The CDR3, as DNA: TGCAGCGTAACGGCTAGCGGACCCAATGAGCAGTTCTTC. Protein: CSVTASGPNEQFF.

The chain employs TRBV12-3 or TRBV12-4 and TRBJ2-7; TRBD2 agrees at 11 bases. J gave up 3 bases and V 5 bases, and 3 bases lay outside the gene matches. The CDR3 is made up of 14 amino acids. CDR3 nucleotides: TGTGCCAGCAGTACGGGACTAGCGGACTACGAGCAGTACTTC. Its translation is CASSTGLADYEQYF.

This chain connects TRBV29-1 to TRBJ2-5; D might be TRBD2 (7 bases). V dropped 8 bases and J dropped 4 bases, with 23 bases sitting between them. The CDR3 loop spans 15 amino acids. Per the germline V gene, CDR1 is SQVTM and CDR2 is ANQGSEA. The CDR3 DNA sequence: TGCAGCTCCACCCGACAGCGGGGAGGGGGAGAGACCCAGTACTTC. Residues: CSSTRQRGGGETQYF.